Each of the 2 T cell receptor beta chains below was sequenced from the same sample in a study of cytomegalovirus exposure and HLA in healthy donors. Primers for the PCR totalled 60 Vbeta and 13 Jbeta. Using immunoSEQ multiplex PCR, the repertoire was profiled, and TCRdb retains in-frame clones only, with some absent. The table lists under 200,000 clones, around 80% of them singletons. What was sequenced was PBMCs. These receptor sequences come from a woman between 45 and 60 years old in good health and CMV-seropositive.

The genes are TRBV9 and TRBJ2-2; D perhaps matches TRBD2 (6 bases). Trimming took 4 bases from V and 4 from J, leaving 14 bases between them. This CDR3 has 15 amino acids. Germline V CDR1 and CDR2: SGDLS, YYNGEE. The CDR3 protein is CASSPRLVGTGELFF. CDR3 nucleotide sequence: TGTGCCAGCAGCCCTCGACTAGTAGGCACCGGGGAGCTGTTTTTT.

The rearrangement uses TRBV10-3 and TRBJ1-2, with 12 bases lining up with TRBD1. CDR1 and CDR2 (germline): ENHRY, SYGVKD. Trimming removed 10 bases from V and 4 bases from J; junction bases left unmatched: 4. The CDR3 is made up of 13 amino acids. The CDR3 region has the DNA TGTGCCAGCATGGGACAGGGGGCCTATGGCTACACCTTC. This encodes CASMGQGAYGYTF.